This is a list of T cell receptor beta chains from one sample in a study of blood T cell repertoires in COVID-19. The protocol was immunoSEQ multiplex PCR, while the TCRdb copy is restricted to in-frame clones and leaves out a portion. Among some 380,000 clones listed, 70% to 85% were seen once. The sequenced sample consisted of peripheral blood. All receptors come from a human donor with acute or convalescent COVID-19. The donor label of this sample is uncertain. CDR3s leave out the opening cysteine and the closing phenylalanine or tryptophan.

j_call v_call cdr3_aa
TRBJ1-2 TRBV18 ASSLTDTGPNYGYT
TRBJ1-5 TRBV7-2 ASSLGPGFNQPQH
TRBJ2-7 TRBV5-4 ASSLWTSGRSHEQY
TRBJ2-1 TRBV5-1 ASSSGTSSDNEQF
TRBJ1-6 TRBV30 AWSADRGLPSLYNSPLH
TRBJ2-1 TRBV19 ASRRPGLAGYNEQF
TRBJ1-3 TRBV2 ASSGWRVSGNTIY
TRBJ1-3 TRBV7-9 ASSRIQQREAGNTIY
TRBJ1-1 TRBV5-4 ASSWGLNTEAF
TRBJ1-2 TRBV7-9 ASSPWGQGGSANYGYT
TRBJ1-4 TRBV28 ASRLEDRHNEKLF
TRBJ1-4 TRBV15 ATSTGREKLF
TRBJ1-1 TRBV19 ASYRGPPNTEAF
TRBJ2-1 TRBV20-1 SASSSRWRGGRGDEQF
TRBJ2-3 TRBV3-1/TRBV3-2 ASSQVSGQRLVDTQY
TRBJ2-7 TRBV7-5 VRSPDRDPGHEQY
TRBJ1-5 TRBV10-2 ASSDGTGGNQPQH
TRBJ1-4 TRBV3-1/TRBV3-2 ASSQRRNEKLF
TRBJ1-2 TRBV7-9 ASSLEVAGAHGYT
TRBJ2-7 TRBV7-6 ASSLGRLAGSYEQY
TRBJ2-1 TRBV30 AWSVGLQDKQF
TRBJ1-1 TRBV28 ASSSPDSNTEAF
TRBJ2-1 TRBV4-1 ASSQDRWAGGYNEQF
TRBJ2-1 TRBV2 ASSERVNEQF
TRBJ2-7 TRBV18 ASSPRGQGGLQY
TRBJ1-3 TRBV20-1 SASSGLDVKLAGNTIY
TRBJ1-3 TRBV6-5 ASSPDSSSGNTIY
TRBJ1-1 TRBV7-6 ASSFSGGLSVTEAF
TRBJ1-2 TRBV3-1/TRBV3-2 ASSQGGLEDNYGYT
TRBJ1-3 TRBV30 AWSEGRVGSGNTIY
TRBJ2-1 TRBV9 ASTLQNPGLAVTEQF
TRBJ2-1 TRBV13 ASSRGGQGFNEQF
TRBJ2-1 TRBV12-5 ASGLLAGGTEQF
TRBJ2-1 TRBV13 ASSLPSGGDNEQF
TRBJ2-2 TRBV15 ATSRVEIERAGELF
TRBJ2-3 TRBV19 ASTWNGQADTQY
TRBJ1-1 TRBV7-9 ASSLDRWEAF
TRBJ1-5 TRBV12-3/TRBV12-4 ASSSLSNQPQH
TRBJ2-5 TRBV3-1/TRBV3-2 ASSRGNGETQY
TRBJ1-4 TRBV28 ASSSGGANEKLF
TRBJ2-3 TRBV7-6 ASSLVTVERSGDTQY
TRBJ2-1 TRBV6-5 ASRLMSSYNEQF
TRBJ2-7 TRBV4-1 ASSQVSAGGLNEQY
TRBJ1-4 TRBV28 ASSFGTGRNEKLF
TRBJ2-2 TRBV20-1 SASVFSGATNTGELF
TRBJ2-3 TRBV2 ASTSSSWRDTDTQY
TRBJ2-1 TRBV28 ASSSASALDYNEQF
TRBJ1-2 TRBV9 ASSVGGQGAPYGYT
TRBJ1-2 TRBV5-1 ASSLQGAVGGYT
TRBJ2-1 TRBV18 ASSPPTLQGTDHEQF
TRBJ2-2 TRBV5-1 ASVQTSGTNTGELF
TRBJ1-1 TRBV18 ASSPTAFGAGVNTEAF
TRBJ1-1 TRBV5-1 ASSSTGARSGTEAF
TRBJ2-2 TRBV27 ASSRGQGSTGELF